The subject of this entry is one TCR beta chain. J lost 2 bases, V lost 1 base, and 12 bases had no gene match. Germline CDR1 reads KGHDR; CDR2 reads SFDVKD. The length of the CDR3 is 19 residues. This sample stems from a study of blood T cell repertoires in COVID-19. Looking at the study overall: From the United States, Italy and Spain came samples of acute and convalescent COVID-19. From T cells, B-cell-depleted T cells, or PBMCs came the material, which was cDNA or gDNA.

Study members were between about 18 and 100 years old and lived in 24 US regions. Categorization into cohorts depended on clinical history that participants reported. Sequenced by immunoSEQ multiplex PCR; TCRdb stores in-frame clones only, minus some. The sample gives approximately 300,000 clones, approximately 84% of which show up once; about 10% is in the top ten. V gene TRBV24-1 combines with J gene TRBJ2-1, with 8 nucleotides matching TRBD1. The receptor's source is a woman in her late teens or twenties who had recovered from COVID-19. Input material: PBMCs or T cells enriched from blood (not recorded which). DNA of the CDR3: TGTGCCACCAGTGATTTTTCCCCAGGACAGGGTCGAACCTACAATGAGCAGTTCTTC. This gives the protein CATSDFSPGQGRTYNEQFF.